This TCR beta chain was sequenced in a study of cytomegalovirus exposure and HLA in healthy donors. Across the study: A data release that came early held approximately 85 million unique TCRs from HLA-typed donors.

Vbeta (60) and Jbeta (13) primers were used in the PCR. Data came from immunoSEQ multiplex PCR; TCRdb stores just in-frame clones and leaves some out. The sample lists approximately 100,000 clones, around 67% seen once, with under 3.5% in the top ten. The study's findings and limits: In a later analysis, CMV-associated beta chains were mostly HLA-associated, it appeared. A later analysis associated 16,000 or so TCR beta sequences with HLA alleles at a 0.05 false discovery rate.

This clone was counted a single time. The antigen remains unidentified. This CDR3 region has 15 residues. J lost 4 bases, V lost 7 bases, and 7 bases had no gene match. Per germline, CDR1 WSHSY and CDR2 SAAADI. The rearrangement uses TRBV10-2 and TRBJ1-1, with 12 nucleotides matching TRBD1. Material for sequencing was PBMCs. This TCR came from a woman between 50 and 59 years old in good health and CMV-seronegative. This chain's CDR3 is CASIKGQGAFTEAFF. In DNA form, the CDR3 reads TGCGCCAGCATAAAGGGACAGGGGGCATTCACTGAAGCTTTCTTT.